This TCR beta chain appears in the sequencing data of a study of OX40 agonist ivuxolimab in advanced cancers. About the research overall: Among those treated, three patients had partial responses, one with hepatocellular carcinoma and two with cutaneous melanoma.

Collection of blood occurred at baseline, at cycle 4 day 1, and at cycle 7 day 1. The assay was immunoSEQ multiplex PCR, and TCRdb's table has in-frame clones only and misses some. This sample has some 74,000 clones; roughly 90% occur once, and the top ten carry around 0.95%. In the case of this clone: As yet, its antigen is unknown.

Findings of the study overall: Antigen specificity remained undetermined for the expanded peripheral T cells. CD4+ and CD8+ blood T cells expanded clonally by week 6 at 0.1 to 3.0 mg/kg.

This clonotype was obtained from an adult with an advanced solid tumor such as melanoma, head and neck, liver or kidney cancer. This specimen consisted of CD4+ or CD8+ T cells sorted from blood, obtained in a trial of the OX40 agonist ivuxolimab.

For the CDR3, the DNA is TGTGCCAGCAGCTTAGCGGGGAATACCTACGAGCAGTACTTC. It translates to CASSLAGNTYEQYF. The chain joins TRBV7-2 to TRBJ2-7; D is ambiguous. V was cut by 0 bases and J by 2 bases, with 8 bases left in between. The germline V gene encodes CDR1 SGHTA and CDR2 FQGNSA. The CDR3 totals 14 residues.